Described below is a single TCR beta chain sequence and its context. The CDR3 extends over 17 amino acids. The germline CDR1 and CDR2 sequences are SGHVS and FNYEAQ. Germline trimming cut 5 bases from V and 3 bases from J; bases unmatched to any gene: 12. This sample was included in a study of blood T cell repertoires in COVID-19. The assay was immunoSEQ multiplex PCR, and TCRdb's table has in-frame clones only and misses some. The data contain just over 90,000 clones, almost 80% of them singletons. This receptor was taken from a human donor in a cohort sampled during active COVID-19. The chain links TRBV7-6 to TRBJ2-3; 9 positions match TRBD2. Sequencing was performed on peripheral blood. Here the CDR3 DNA reads TGTGCCAGCAGCCAATCCCCGACTAGCGGAATAACAGATACGCAGTATTTT. Translated: CASSQSPTSGITDTQYF.